This is a list of T cell receptor beta chains from one sample in a study of T-cell memory formation after mild COVID-19. TCRdb fed the 5' RACE reads into MiXCR, producing one record per CDR3 protein. Of tens of thousands of distinct CDR3 sequences in the sample, 16% are singletons; the top ten hold approximately 1.5%. Sequenced material: PBMCs or a T cell subset sorted from them (not recorded which). The receptors were sampled from an adult who had mild COVID-19 (a few samples of this study predate the infection). Cell type and time point are not known. Both conserved end residues are part of each CDR3. A D gene is named only where the DNA matches it firmly. Clone size is given for some rows only: seen once, a few or many times, or a class if the clone is expanded.

clone_size	v_call	d_call	j_call	cdr3_aa	cdr3_nt
NA	TRBV7-2	NA	TRBJ1-1	CASSPDRQNTEAFF	TGTGCCAGCAGCCCCGACAGGCAGAACACTGAAGCTTTCTTT
few	TRBV18	NA	TRBJ2-7	CASSSTSGSSYEQYF	TGTGCCAGCTCATCCACCAGTGGCAGCTCCTACGAGCAGTACTTC
many	TRBV7-6	TRBD1	TRBJ2-7	CASSSGIGQGFDEQYF	TGTGCCAGCAGCTCTGGTATAGGACAGGGATTCGACGAGCAGTACTTC
many	TRBV10-3	TRBD2	TRBJ2-1	CAIRNRLAGVDEQFF	TGTGCCATCAGAAACCGACTAGCGGGGGTAGATGAGCAGTTCTTC
many	TRBV5-1	NA	TRBJ2-1	CASSPLVLNEQFF	TGCGCCAGCAGCCCCCTCGTTTTGAATGAGCAGTTCTTC
few	TRBV20-1	TRBD2	TRBJ2-2	CSARPHLAGEGTGELFF	TGCAGTGCTAGACCCCATTTAGCGGGAGAGGGGACCGGGGAGCTGTTTTTT
many	TRBV7-3	NA	TRBJ2-3	CASSIQGRTDTDTQYF	TGTGCCAGCAGCATTCAGGGACGGACAGACACAGATACGCAGTATTTT
many	TRBV7-9	NA	TRBJ1-5	CASSLQHNQPQHF	TGTGCCAGCAGCTTGCAGCACAATCAGCCCCAGCATTTT
many	TRBV27	NA	TRBJ2-5	CASSLEVGETQYF	TGTGCCAGCAGTTTAGAAGTCGGGGAGACCCAGTACTTC
many	TRBV13	NA	TRBJ2-5	CASSFQPSVQGRRKTQYF	TGTGCCAGCAGCTTTCAGCCTTCAGTACAGGGACGGCGAAAAACCCAGTACTTC
NA	TRBV5-1	TRBD1	TRBJ2-1	CASSLGGQGARDEQFF	TGCGCCAGCAGCTTGGGAGGACAGGGGGCGCGGGATGAGCAGTTCTTC
medium-sized	TRBV12-3/TRBV12-4	NA	TRBJ2-1	CASSLVPMSSYNEQFF	TGTGCCAGCAGTTTGGTACCGATGAGCTCCTACAATGAGCAGTTCTTC
medium-sized	TRBV20-1	NA	TRBJ2-7	CSAERSYEQYF	TGCAGTGCTGAAAGATCCTACGAGCAGTACTTC
NA	TRBV9	TRBD1	TRBJ1-1	CASSPPTGSTEAFF	TGTGCCAGCAGCCCCCCGACAGGGAGCACTGAAGCTTTCTTT
medium-sized	TRBV5-5	NA	TRBJ2-3	CASRFTDTQYF	TGTGCCAGCAGGTTCACAGATACGCAGTATTTT
NA	TRBV4-2	TRBD1	TRBJ2-1	CASSPGQGVYNEQFF	TGTGCCAGCAGCCCGGGACAGGGGGTCTACAATGAGCAGTTCTTC
NA	TRBV5-4	TRBD2	TRBJ2-7	CASSSSGAKYF	TGTGCCAGCAGCTCTAGCGGGGCGAAGTACTTC
many	TRBV20-1	TRBD2	TRBJ2-5	CSATPIASGRRETQYF	TGCAGTGCTACCCCTATAGCTAGCGGTCGGAGGGAGACCCAGTACTTC
NA	TRBV14	TRBD2	TRBJ2-2	CASTLAGSTGELFF	TGTGCCAGCACCCTAGCGGGGAGCACCGGGGAGCTGTTTTTT
many	TRBV3-1	TRBD1	TRBJ1-2	CASSQPGQLITGYTF	TGTGCCAGCAGCCAACCGGGACAGCTGATTACTGGCTACACCTTC
many	TRBV12-3/TRBV12-4	NA	TRBJ2-1	CASRWSEGAYNEQFF	TGTGCCAGCAGGTGGAGCGAGGGAGCCTACAATGAGCAGTTCTTC
many	TRBV6-2/TRBV6-3	TRBD1	TRBJ1-2	CASSYGRGHSYGYTF	TGTGCCAGCAGTTACGGCAGGGGGCATTCCTATGGCTACACCTTC
many	TRBV13	TRBD2	TRBJ2-5	CASSFPSGSGRTETQYF	TGTGCCAGCAGCTTTCCCAGCGGTAGCGGGAGAACAGAGACCCAGTACTTC
few	TRBV9	NA	TRBJ1-1	CASSLEGAGDTEAFF	TGTGCCAGCAGCCTAGAAGGAGCCGGGGACACTGAAGCTTTCTTT
NA	TRBV12-3/TRBV12-4	TRBD2	TRBJ2-1	CASSLRVSGSVNEQFF	TGTGCCAGCAGTTTACGGGTTAGCGGGAGTGTCAATGAGCAGTTCTTC
NA	TRBV7-9	NA	TRBJ2-3	CASSRGGHRNTDTQYF	TGTGCCAGCAGCCGAGGGGGTCACAGAAACACAGATACGCAGTATTTT
few	TRBV27	TRBD1	TRBJ1-6	CASSPGTGLSPLHF	TGTGCCAGCAGCCCCGGGACAGGACTATCACCCCTCCACTTT
medium-sized	TRBV7-3	TRBD1	TRBJ2-2	CASSSGTAAGELFF	TGTGCCAGCAGCTCCGGGACAGCCGCCGGGGAGCTGTTTTTT
many	TRBV5-1	TRBD1	TRBJ2-7	CASGERQGAYEQYF	TGCGCCAGCGGAGAGAGACAGGGGGCGTACGAGCAGTACTTC
many	TRBV12-3/TRBV12-4	TRBD2	TRBJ2-1	CATRRRTSGSDEQFF	TGTGCAACAAGGCGGCGGACTAGCGGGAGTGATGAGCAGTTCTTC
NA	TRBV4-1	NA	TRBJ1-5	CASSQDGGRSNQPQHF	TGCGCCAGCAGCCAAGATGGCGGCCGTAGCAATCAGCCCCAGCATTTT
few	TRBV4-1	NA	TRBJ1-4	CASSQEPLARVGRPLGATNEKLFF	TGCGCCAGCAGCCAAGAACCCCTCGCGAGGGTTGGACGGCCACTCGGGGCAACTAATGAAAAACTGTTTTTT
many	TRBV6-6	NA	TRBJ2-7	CASSYVTYEQYF	TGTGCCAGCAGTTACGTCACCTACGAGCAGTACTTC
few	TRBV5-1	NA	TRBJ1-4	CASSLAARANEKLFF	TGCGCCAGCAGCTTGGCAGCCAGGGCTAATGAAAAACTGTTTTTT
many	TRBV12-3/TRBV12-4	TRBD1	TRBJ1-1	CASSLGDRGTPEAFF	TGTGCCAGCAGTTTAGGGGACAGGGGAACACCTGAAGCTTTCTTT
many	TRBV3-1	TRBD2	TRBJ2-1	CASSQDALAASSYNEQFF	TGTGCCAGCAGCCAAGATGCGCTAGCGGCTAGCTCCTACAATGAGCAGTTCTTC
NA	TRBV7-9	NA	TRBJ2-7	CASSYRDHGEQYF	TGTGCCAGCAGCTACCGGGACCATGGCGAGCAGTACTTC
NA	TRBV5-1	TRBD1	TRBJ1-2	CASSLRQGLGGYTF	TGCGCCAGCAGCCTCCGACAGGGTCTGGGAGGCTACACCTTC
many	TRBV7-9	NA	TRBJ2-3	CASSPVAGTDTQYF	TGTGCCAGCAGCCCCGTCGCGGGCACAGATACGCAGTATTTT
NA	TRBV20-1	NA	TRBJ2-5	CSARGSGRGYF	TGCAGTGCTAGAGGATCAGGCCGGGGGTACTTC
many	TRBV7-3	TRBD1	TRBJ2-5	CASSGGQGGETQYF	TGTGCCAGCAGCGGGGGACAGGGAGGGGAGACCCAGTACTTC
NA	TRBV6-4	NA	TRBJ1-1	CASGVGANTEAFF	TGTGCCAGCGGGGTCGGGGCCAACACTGAAGCTTTCTTT
medium-sized	TRBV18	NA	TRBJ2-7	CASSPGRVHEQYF	TGTGCCAGCTCACCAGGACGGGTCCACGAGCAGTACTTC
NA	TRBV6-2/TRBV6-3	NA	TRBJ1-5	CASSYAGAYNQPQHF	TGTGCCAGCAGTTACGCAGGGGCCTACAATCAGCCCCAGCATTTT